This T cell receptor (beta chain) was profiled in a study of T-cell reconstitution after alpha-beta-depleted transplantation in children (dated by TCRdb to about 2016). With respect to the entire study: The study quantitatively tracked T-cell immune reconstitution after TCRalphabeta/CD19-depleted allogeneic hematopoietic cell transplantation in children using TCR repertoire profiling.

In the case of this clonotype: What this receptor recognizes is not known. No clone much larger than this one lies a single base away; base qualities are absent.

The method was PCR. Sequencing was carried out with an Illumina HiSeq 2500. TCR libraries were prepared with molecular barcoding, using unique molecular identifiers to normalize TCRbeta repertoire quantification. TCRdb cleaned the public reads at Q25 with fastp, built clones with MiXCR and kept in-frame beta chains. Entries are consolidated by CDR3 protein sequence, retaining the most common genes and DNA. This sample lists about 540,000 distinct CDR3 sequences; around 18% were detected once. The top ten hold approximately 3% of the sample. The CDR3 measures 14 amino acids from cysteine to phenylalanine. The entry retains the CDR3 DNA only, 42 bases that are in frame from base 1. V and J are truncated by 0 bases and 5 bases respectively, leaving an intervening sequence of 11 bases. CDR1 and CDR2 are drawn from the germline V gene: SGHRS, YFSETQ.

This clonotype was sampled from a human donor who donated a stem cell graft to a child with acute lymphoblastic leukemia. Sequences were derived from PBMCs from the stem cell graft donor, sampled from the stem cell graft. The rearranged segments are TRBV5-1 and TRBJ2-5; the D gene identity is not certain. The sequence in DNA is TGCGCCAGCAGCTTGGATGGAGATTTGGAGACCCAGTACTTC. Its protein product is CASSLDGDLETQYF.